These 3 T cell receptor beta chains originate from one sample sequenced in a study of vaccination and CD4 T cells after COVID-19 (dated by TCRdb to 2022 to 2024). In light of the paper, this sample's treatment or condition label describes: roughly ten-day PBMC culture with coronavirus spike peptide pools or control peptides (ViraFEST assay). Antigens of these TCRs are unknown. The library relied on PCR. TCRdb shows the sequencer as Illumina iSeq 100. TCR sequencing of DNA from cultured CD4+ T cells used the Oncomine TCR Beta short-read assay at the Johns Hopkins FTIC core. TCRdb took the public reads, trimmed them with fastp at Q25, ran MiXCR for clone calling and kept in-frame beta chains. Duplicate CDR3 protein sequences are folded into a single record with the most common DNA and genes. This sample holds fewer than 4,500 distinct CDR3 sequences; 30% to 45% were observed only once. The ten largest make up 31% of the sample.

Sequences were obtained from CD4+ T cells from blood, cultured in vitro. The receptor set was obtained from a human donor who had recovered from COVID-19.

This clonotype was detected only once. The chain carries TRBV4-2 and TRBJ2-2; 8 bases fit TRBD2. The CDR3 is 15 residues long. Germline V gene data show CDR1 as LGHNA and CDR2 as YNFKEQ. V was clipped by 3 bases and J by 6 bases; unmatched bases: 6. The CDR3, as DNA: TGTGCCAGCAGCCAGGAGAGGACTAGCCCCGGGGAGCTGTTTTTT. This sequence encodes CASSQERTSPGELFF.

A word on this clonotype: Possible read error: a much larger clone is one base away. J is TRBJ2-7 and V is TRBV7-9, with unresolved D. V shed 1 base and J shed 8 bases, with 12 bases lying between them. The CDR3 has 13 residues. Germline V gene lookup returns CDR1 SEHNR and CDR2 FQNEAQ (reference sequence). CDR3 region: CASSLEGQRKQYF. CDR3 sequence (DNA): TGTGCCAGCAGCTTAGAGGGCCAGCGCAAGCAGTACTTC.

The chain employs TRBV11-2 and TRBJ2-7, with TRBD1 as a possible D gene (6 bases). V shed 5 bases and J shed 6 bases, with 17 bases lying between them. Germline V gives CDR1 SGHAT, CDR2 FQNNGV. This CDR3 is built from 14 residues. This CDR3 reads CASSPHREMGEQYF. The CDR3 DNA follows: TGTGCCAGCAGCCCCCACAGGGAGATGGGCGAGCAGTACTTC.